This T cell receptor (beta chain) originates from a study of cytomegalovirus exposure and HLA in healthy donors. PCR employed 60 Vbeta and 13 Jbeta primers. Method: immunoSEQ multiplex PCR; TCRdb's copy keeps in-frame clones and lacks some. This table has 100,000 to 120,000 clones, roughly 86% appearing once. Germline V gene data show CDR1 as MNHEY and CDR2 as SVGAGI. The V end lost 0 bases, the J end lost 1 base, and 11 bases lay between the germline ends. The CDR3 spans 16 residues. As for this clone: Its antigen remains unknown.

Study-level findings and limits: It was assumed in the presence/absence analyses that sequencing depth was roughly uniform across donors. Among donors in an Asian-associated ancestry cluster, a later analysis reportedly found fewer N-insertions than the approximately 700-donor mean. Rarity marked most TCR sequences, yet some public TCRs occurred in many donors. Per a later analysis, HLA-associated TCR beta chains showed more clonal expansion than other, equally common TCR beta chains.

The chain employs TRBV6-5 and TRBJ2-3, with D unresolved. This receptor was obtained from a man aged 40-50 years in good health and CMV-seronegative. The sequenced sample consisted of PBMCs. Here the CDR3 reads CASSYSRLDGTDTQYF. The DNA for the CDR3 is TGTGCCAGCAGTTACTCCCGGCTAGACGGCACAGATACGCAGTATTTT.